This T cell receptor (beta chain) stems from a study of human T cells and chemical hapten exposure. Turning to the study itself: Per-sample TCR yield variation was attributed mainly to small pooled library volume differences. Study outcomes and limitations: In comparison with controls, expanded TCRs gave rise to a significantly larger number of large CDR3 similarity clusters.

The CDR3 has 13 amino acids. V lost 2 bases to trimming and J lost 4 bases, with 7 bases between them. CDR1 is MNHEY, CDR2 SVGEGT, per germline. In the library, unique molecular identifiers were attached to individual cDNA molecules. Methods used by the authors: Samples held a median of approximately 94,000 TCRs, range roughly 23,224–750,000. Via MiXCR, TCRdb re-called the RACE reads, giving one row per CDR3 protein. The V and J calls shown here were made by TCRdb, not taken from the authors' results. The repertoire holds 100,000 or so distinct CDR3 sequences, with 30% to 35% as singletons. In this sample, this clonotype turned up a few times. The antigen is unknown. Time point denoted: patch test 3, about 24 weeks after DPC sensitization. This sample's treatment: therapeutic diphenylcyclopropenone sensitization with weekly scalp DPC.

This sequence joins TRBV6-2 or TRBV6-3 and TRBJ2-3; no reliable D call. Sequences were derived from whole blood, sampled in connection with sensitization to the hapten diphenylcyclopropenone (DPC). The TCR was taken from a man in his forties with alopecia areata. Some clones in this sample may be carry-over from other donors' samples. DNA of the CDR3: TGTGCCAGCAGTTACGGCCCCGCAGATACGCAGTATTTT. Translation gives CASSYGPADTQYF.